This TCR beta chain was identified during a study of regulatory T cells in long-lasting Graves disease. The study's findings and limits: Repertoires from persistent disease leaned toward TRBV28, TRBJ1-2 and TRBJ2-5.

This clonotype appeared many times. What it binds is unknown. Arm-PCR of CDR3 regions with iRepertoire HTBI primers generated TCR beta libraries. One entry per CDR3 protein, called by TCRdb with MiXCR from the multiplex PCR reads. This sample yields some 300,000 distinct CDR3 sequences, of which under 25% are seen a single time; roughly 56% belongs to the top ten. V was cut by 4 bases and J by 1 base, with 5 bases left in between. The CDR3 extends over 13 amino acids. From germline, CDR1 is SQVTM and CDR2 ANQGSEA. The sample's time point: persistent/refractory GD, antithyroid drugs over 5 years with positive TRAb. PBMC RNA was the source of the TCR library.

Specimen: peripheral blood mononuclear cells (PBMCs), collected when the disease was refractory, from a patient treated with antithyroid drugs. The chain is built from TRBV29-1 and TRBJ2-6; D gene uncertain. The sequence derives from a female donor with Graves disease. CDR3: CSVARSGANVLTF. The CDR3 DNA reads TGCAGCGTTGCCCGGTCTGGGGCCAACGTCCTGACTTTC.